Below, 19 T cell receptor beta chains from the same sample are listed, as sequenced in a study of shared clonotypes between healthy human individuals. Assay: immunoSEQ multiplex PCR; the TCRdb copy retains only in-frame clones and omits some. The sample includes around 350,000 clones, around four fifths seen only once; the top ten take under 11%. The material sequenced was memory CD4+ T cells sorted from blood. Documented subset: CD45RA-negative fraction. The source is a young man in good health.

The V call is TRBV27, the J call TRBJ2-4, with 10 bases matching TRBD2. Germline trimming cut 6 bases from V and 3 bases from J; bases unmatched to any gene: 17. Germline loops: CDR1 MNHEY, CDR2 SMNVEV (reference sequence). This CDR3 comprises 19 residues. CDR3 nucleotide sequence: TGTGCCAGCAGCCCCATTAGCGGGAGGATTTTCTTTGGCAAAAACATTCAGTACTTC. This sequence encodes CASSPISGRIFFGKNIQYF.

This sequence joins TRBV18 and TRBJ1-5; D is unresolved. The V end lost 2 bases, the J end lost 5 bases, and 7 bases lay between the germline ends. Germline CDR1 is KGHSH and CDR2 is LQKENI. The CDR3 extends over 13 amino acids. CDR3 sequence reads: CASSPSMDQPQHF. The CDR3 coding sequence is TGTGCCAGCTCACCATCTATGGATCAGCCCCAGCATTTT.

This clone was counted between two and nine times. The chain employs TRBV7-9 and TRBJ1-4; no clear D gene. V was trimmed by 3 bases and J by 5 bases, leaving 22 bases between them. This CDR3 is 18 amino acids long. Germline V gene data show CDR1 as SEHNR and CDR2 as FQNEAQ (reference sequence). The CDR3 here is CASSFRRPRATSNEKLFF. CDR3 nucleotide sequence: TGTGCCAGCAGCTTTCGGAGACCCAGAGCGACCTCCAATGAAAAACTGTTTTTT.

The J gene is TRBJ2-7, the V gene TRBV9; D is perhaps TRBD2 (5 bases). Germline CDR1 SGDLS, CDR2 YYNGEE. Deletions cut 4 bases from V and 2 bases from J, with 13 bases between. The CDR3 covers 14 residues. The CDR3 loop reads CASSFDGNTYEQYF. The CDR3, as DNA: TGTGCCAGCAGCTTCGACGGGAACACCTACGAGCAGTACTTC.

This rearrangement joins TRBV14 to TRBJ2-7; no firm D call. CDR1 and CDR2 from the germline V gene are SGHDN and FVKESK. The CDR3 has 12 amino acids. V was cut by 4 bases and J by 7 bases, with 11 bases left in between. For the CDR3, the DNA is TGTGCCAGCAGCCTCGCGTTCGGTGAGCAGTACTTC. This encodes CASSLAFGEQYF.

V and J are TRBV28 and TRBJ1-2; D perhaps matches TRBD1 (5 bases). This CDR3 contains 12 residues. V shed 2 bases and J shed 5 bases, with 6 bases lying between them. The germline gives CDR1 MDHEN, CDR2 SYDVKM. This chain's CDR3 is CASSLRQYGYTF. As DNA, the CDR3 is TGTGCCAGCAGTTTAAGACAGTATGGCTACACCTTC.

This clone was counted only a few times. This chain connects TRBV5-4 to TRBJ2-3; perhaps D is TRBD1 or TRBD2 (6 bases each). With 5 bases removed from V and 10 bases from J, the gap between germline ends came to 14 bases. This CDR3 is built from 12 residues. Germline V CDR1 and CDR2: SGHNT, YYREEE (reference sequence). In DNA form, the CDR3 reads TGTGCCAGCAGGACTCCCGGGGGCTCGCAGTATTTT. Translating gives CASRTPGGSQYF. Based on the CDR3 plus reference TRBV5-4 and TRBJ2-3, the full variable domain is ETGVTQSPTHLIKTRGQQVTLRCSSQSGHNTVSWYQQALGQGPQFIFQYYREEENGRGNFPPRFSGLQFPNYSSELNVNALELDDSALYLCASRTPGGSQYFGPGTRLTVL.

The V call is TRBV6-1, the J call TRBJ2-7; 7 nucleotides align to TRBD2. Trimming cost V 6 bases and J 4 bases; bases outside gene matches: 3. Germline V lookup: CDR1 MNHNS, CDR2 SASEGT. The CDR3 runs 12 residues. CDR3 residues: CASSAGVYEQYF. CDR3 DNA: TGTGCCAGCAGCGCGGGAGTGTACGAGCAGTACTTC.

The chain uses TRBV5-1 and TRBJ2-7; TRBD1 matches 10 bases. This CDR3 is built from 14 residues. CDR1 and CDR2 (germline): SGHRS, YFSETQ. Trimming cost V 4 bases and J 4 bases; bases outside gene matches: 5. CDR3 residues: CASSHPDRGYEQYF. The CDR3 DNA follows: TGCGCCAGCAGCCACCCGGACAGGGGGTACGAGCAGTACTTC.

The V and J genes are TRBV2 and TRBJ2-2; D perhaps matches TRBD1 (6 bases). The CDR3 contains 15 residues. Germline values: CDR1 SNHLY, CDR2 FYNNEI. Trimming cost V 2 bases and J 1 base, with 8 bases left between them. The CDR3: CASSETGMNTGELFF. The CDR3 bases are TGTGCCAGCAGTGAAACAGGGATGAACACCGGGGAGCTGTTTTTT.

The V call is TRBV13, the J call TRBJ2-7; D not certain. V dropped 0 bases and J dropped 3 bases, with 9 bases sitting between them. Germline CDR1 and CDR2: PRHDT and FYEKMQ (reference sequence). This CDR3 has 14 residues. CDR3 DNA: TGTGCCAGCAGCTTAGGCGCCCGTGTCTACGAGCAGTACTTC. Its translation: CASSLGARVYEQYF.

This sequence joins TRBV29-1 and TRBJ2-7, with D perhaps assigned TRBD1 or TRBD2 (6 bases each). Germline loops: CDR1 SQVTM, CDR2 ANQGSEA. The length of the CDR3 is 11 residues. Trimming shortened V by 6 bases and J by 4 bases, and 10 bases separated the two germline ends. CDR3 in amino acids: CSVGGLYEQYF. CDR3 in DNA: TGCAGCGTGGGGGGCCTTTACGAGCAGTACTTC.

CDR3 amino acids: CASSSHPAATYEQYF. The CDR3 DNA follows: TGTGCCAGCAGCTCCCACCCGGCAGCTACCTACGAGCAGTACTTC. The chain has TRBV11-3 and TRBJ2-7; D remains ambiguous. The CDR3 consists of 15 residues. V was pared by 4 bases and J by 2 bases, with 15 bases between. CDR1 is SGHNT and CDR2 is YENEEA in the germline V gene.

V usage is TRBV15 and J usage is TRBJ2-7; 13 bases fit TRBD2. The germline V gene has CDR1 LNHNV and CDR2 YYDKDF (reference sequence). V was pared by 3 bases and J by 0 bases, with 11 bases of the junction left unmatched. The CDR3 covers 19 residues. The CDR3 is CATSSLPGLAGLASYEQYF. The DNA of the CDR3 is TGTGCCACCAGCAGCCTCCCGGGACTAGCGGGATTGGCCTCCTACGAGCAGTACTTC. Supplemented by reference TRBV15 and TRBJ2-7, the full variable domain reads DAMVIQNPRYQVTQFGKPVTLSCSQTLNHNVMYWYQQKSSQAPKLLFHYYDKDFNNEADTPDNFQSRRPNTSFCFLDIRSPGLGDTAMYLCATSSLPGLAGLASYEQYFGPGTRLTVT.

V is TRBV7-2 and J is TRBJ2-3; 8 bases agree with TRBD1. The V segment lost 5 bases and the J segment 2 bases; nucleotides outside the gene matches: 6. Looked up from germline, CDR1 is SGHTA and CDR2 is FQGNSA. CDR3 length equals 15 residues. As DNA, the CDR3 is TGTGCCAGCAGCAGCGGACAGGGAGCCACAGATACGCAGTATTTT. Amino acid sequence: CASSSGQGATDTQYF.

The chain has TRBV11-3 and TRBJ2-3, with a tentative D call TRBD2 (5 bases). V was cut by 5 bases and J by 6 bases, with 18 bases left in between. The CDR3 consists of 15 residues. CDR1 is SGHNT, CDR2 YENEEA, per germline. The CDR3 bases are TGTGCCAGCAGCCCGGCGGGTTTTGGACCGGATACGCAGTATTTT. Its translation: CASSPAGFGPDTQYF.

This clone came up a few times. This chain links TRBV5-1 with TRBJ2-7, with 7 bases that match TRBD2. Germline assignment: CDR1 SGHRS and CDR2 YFSETQ. The CDR3 is 15 residues long. V shed 4 bases and J 2 bases; nucleotides not matched to a gene: 9. The CDR3 protein is CASSKEAGSTYEQYF. The CDR3, as DNA: TGCGCCAGCAGCAAAGAAGCGGGATCAACCTACGAGCAGTACTTC.

This clone occurred once. V usage is TRBV7-2 and J usage is TRBJ2-5, with a tentative D call TRBD1 (6 bases). The CDR3 totals 16 residues. CDR1 is SGHTA, CDR2 FQGNSA, per germline. Trimming cost V 6 bases and J 3 bases, with 20 bases left between them. CDR3 residues: CASSRNRGQREETQYF. The CDR3 DNA sequence: TGTGCCAGCAGTCGTAACCGTGGACAGAGAGAAGAGACCCAGTACTTC.

This chain joins TRBV9 and TRBJ2-1, with D possibly being TRBD1 or TRBD2 (5 bases each). The CDR3 is 13 residues long. Trimming left V 4 bases short and J 5 bases short, with 10 bases between. CDR1 and CDR2 (germline): SGDLS, YYNGEE. CDR3 sequence reads: CASSRDVHNEQFF. CDR3 bases: TGTGCCAGCAGCCGGGACGTACACAATGAGCAGTTCTTC.